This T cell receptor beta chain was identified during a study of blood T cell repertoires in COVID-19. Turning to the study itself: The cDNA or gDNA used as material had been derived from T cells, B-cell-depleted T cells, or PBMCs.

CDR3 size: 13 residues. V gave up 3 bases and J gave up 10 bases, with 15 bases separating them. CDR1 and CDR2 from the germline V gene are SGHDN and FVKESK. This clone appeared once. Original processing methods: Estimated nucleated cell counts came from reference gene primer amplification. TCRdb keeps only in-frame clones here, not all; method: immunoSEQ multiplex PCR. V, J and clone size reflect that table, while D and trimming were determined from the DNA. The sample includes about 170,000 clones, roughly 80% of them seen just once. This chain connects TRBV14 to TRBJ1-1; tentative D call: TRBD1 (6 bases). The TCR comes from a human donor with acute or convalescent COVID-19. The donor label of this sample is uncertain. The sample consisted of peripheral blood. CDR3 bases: TGTGCCAGCAGCCAGGACGGACGGGGGGCAGCTTTCTTT. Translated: CASSQDGRGAAFF.